This T cell receptor (beta chain) was sequenced during a study of CXCR3-negative and CXCR3-positive naive CD8 T cells. CDR1 and CDR2 from the germline V gene are DFQATT and SNEGSKA (reference sequence). The CDR3 length is 15 residues. Each TRB cDNA library was prepared by 5' RACE (with UMI labels). No DNA is given; TCRdb re-called the 5' RACE reads and lists each CDR3 protein once. There are some 150,000 distinct CDR3 sequences in the sample, with 0.25% to 0.3% held by the top ten. Study findings and constraints: In both naive subsets diversity was comparably high, whereas memory CD8+ cells showed much lower diversity. The study found more hydrophobic TRB CDR3s in CXCR3-positive naive cells than in CXCR3-negative naive cells.

Note on this clonotype: Its specificity is not known.

The clonotype comes from a human donor in good health. Some clones in this sample may be carry-over from other donors' samples. Sequenced sample: naive CXCR3+ CD8+ T cells from blood. The subset is: CD45RO-CCR7+CD27+CD95- naive CD8+ T cells expressing CXCR3 (TNR3+). This chain links TRBV20-1 with TRBJ2-1; absent DNA, TCRdb's TRBD2 call cannot be checked. The CDR3 spells CSARALSGFYNEQFF.